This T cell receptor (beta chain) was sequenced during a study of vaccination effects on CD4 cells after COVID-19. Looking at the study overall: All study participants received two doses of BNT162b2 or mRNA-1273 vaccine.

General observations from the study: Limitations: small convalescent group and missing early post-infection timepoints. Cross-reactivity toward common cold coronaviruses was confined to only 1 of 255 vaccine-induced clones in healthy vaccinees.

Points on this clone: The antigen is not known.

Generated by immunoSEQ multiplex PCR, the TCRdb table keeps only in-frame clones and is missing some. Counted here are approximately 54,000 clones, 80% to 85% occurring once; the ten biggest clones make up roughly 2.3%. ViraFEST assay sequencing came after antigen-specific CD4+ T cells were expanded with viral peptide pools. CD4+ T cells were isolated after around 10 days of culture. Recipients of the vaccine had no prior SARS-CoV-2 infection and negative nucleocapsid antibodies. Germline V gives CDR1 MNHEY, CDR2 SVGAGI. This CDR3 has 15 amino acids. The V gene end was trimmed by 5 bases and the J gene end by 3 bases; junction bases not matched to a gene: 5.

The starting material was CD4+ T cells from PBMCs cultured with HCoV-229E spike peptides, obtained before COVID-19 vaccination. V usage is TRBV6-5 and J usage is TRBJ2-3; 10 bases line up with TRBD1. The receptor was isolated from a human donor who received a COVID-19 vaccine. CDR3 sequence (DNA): TGTGCCAGCAGTCCCGGACAGGGGGGTACAGATACGCAGTATTTT. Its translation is CASSPGQGGTDTQYF.